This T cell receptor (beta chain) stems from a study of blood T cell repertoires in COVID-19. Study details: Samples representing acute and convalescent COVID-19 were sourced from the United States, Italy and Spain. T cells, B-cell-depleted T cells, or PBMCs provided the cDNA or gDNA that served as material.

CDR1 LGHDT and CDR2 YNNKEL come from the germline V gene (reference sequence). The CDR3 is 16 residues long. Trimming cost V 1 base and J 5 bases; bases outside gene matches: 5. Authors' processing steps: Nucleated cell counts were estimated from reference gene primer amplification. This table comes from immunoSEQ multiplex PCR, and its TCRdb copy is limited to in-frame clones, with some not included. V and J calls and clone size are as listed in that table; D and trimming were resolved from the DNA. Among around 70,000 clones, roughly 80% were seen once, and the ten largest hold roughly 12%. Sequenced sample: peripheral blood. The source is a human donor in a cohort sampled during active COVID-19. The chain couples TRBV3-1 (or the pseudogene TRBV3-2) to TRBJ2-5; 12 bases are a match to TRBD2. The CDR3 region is CASSQASGGARETQYF. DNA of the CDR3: TGTGCCAGCAGCCAAGCTAGCGGGGGGGCCCGGGAGACCCAGTACTTC.